Listed here are 29 T cell receptor beta chains from one sample, sequenced in a study of cytomegalovirus exposure and HLA in healthy donors. Sequenced by immunoSEQ multiplex PCR; TCRdb stores in-frame clones only, minus some. The data show 200,000 to 250,000 clones, with 90% to 95% seen just once and approximately 1% held by the top ten. Sequences were obtained from PBMCs. Receptor source: a woman younger than 30 in good health and CMV-seronegative.

The rearrangement joins TRBV2 to TRBJ1-1; 8 nucleotides match TRBD1. CDR3 length: 15 amino acids. Germline V CDR1 and CDR2: SNHLY, FYNNEI. Trimming removed 3 bases from V and 6 bases from J; junction bases left unmatched: 9. The CDR3 region has the DNA TGTGCCAGCAGTGAGGCAGGGGGCCGTAACTCTGAAGCTTTCTTT. Protein product: CASSEAGGRNSEAFF.

This clone was seen a handful of times. V is TRBV5-4 and J is TRBJ1-2; 8 bases fit TRBD1. Germline CDR1 reads SGHNT; CDR2 reads YYREEE (reference sequence). This CDR3 is 15 amino acids long. J lost 6 bases, V lost 4 bases, and 11 bases had no gene match. CDR3 region: CASSHADRGKHGYTF. CDR3 bases: TGTGCCAGCAGCCACGCTGACAGGGGCAAGCATGGCTACACCTTC.

The V call is TRBV25-1, the J call TRBJ1-5; 7 nucleotides agree with TRBD1. The CDR3 covers 16 residues. Germline trimming cut 2 bases from V and 4 bases from J; bases unmatched to any gene: 8. Germline V gene sequence: CDR1 MGHDK, CDR2 SYGVNS. The CDR3 sequence is CASSEPGTETNQPQHF. For the CDR3, the DNA is TGTGCCAGCAGTGAACCTGGGACAGAGACAAATCAGCCCCAGCATTTT.

This chain joins TRBV11-2 and TRBJ1-1; D remains ambiguous. The CDR3 is 12 amino acids. Trimming stripped 7 bases from V and 1 base from J, with 7 bases between. From germline, CDR1 is SGHAT and CDR2 FQNNGV. In DNA, the CDR3 is TGTGCCAGCACCCCGGGGAACACTGAAGCTTTCTTT. This codes for CASTPGNTEAFF.

The chain is built from TRBV4-1 and TRBJ1-1; D might be TRBD1 (6 bases). This CDR3 contains 11 residues. The V end lost 1 base, the J end lost 11 bases, and 8 bases lay between the germline ends. CDR1 and CDR2 from the germline V gene are MGHRA and YSYEKL. The CDR3 DNA is TGCGCCAGCAGCCAAGGAGGACAGGCTTTCTTT. Its protein is CASSQGGQAFF.

This clone was found once. The rearrangement uses TRBV4-2 and TRBJ2-1; 14 bases match TRBD2. This CDR3 is 17 amino acids long. CDR1 is LGHNA, CDR2 YNFKEQ, per germline. V lost 3 bases to trimming and J lost 2 bases; unmatched junction nucleotides: 3. The CDR3 loop is CASSQGLAGVTYNEQFF. CDR3 bases: TGTGCCAGCAGCCAGGGACTAGCGGGAGTCACCTACAATGAGCAGTTCTTC.

This sequence joins TRBV30 and TRBJ1-4; D is possibly TRBD1 (6 bases). Trimming left V 0 bases short and J 2 bases short, with 10 bases between. Germline lookup yields CDR1 GTSNPN and CDR2 SVGIG (reference sequence). The CDR3 runs 15 residues. CDR3 sequence: CAWSVADSTNEKLFF. In nucleotides, the CDR3 is TGTGCCTGGAGTGTAGCGGACAGCACTAATGAAAAACTGTTTTTT.

The chain uses TRBV4-1 and TRBJ1-5, with D maybe TRBD2 (5 bases). The tail of the sequence fits TRBJ2-3 better, so the J call may be wrong. The germline V gene encodes CDR1 MGHRA and CDR2 YSYEKL. This CDR3 spans 16 amino acids. The CDR3 region is CASSQVEDYSNQPQYF. CDR3 coding DNA: TGCGCCAGCAGCCAAGTGGAAGACTATAGCAATCAGCCCCAGTATTTT.

The chain recombines TRBV13 with TRBJ2-4; no firm D call. The CDR3 contains 11 residues. Trimming shortened V by 3 bases and J by 9 bases, and 6 bases separated the two germline ends. In germline, CDR1 is PRHDT, CDR2 FYEKMQ (reference sequence). The CDR3 DNA follows: TGTGCCAGCAGCTTTAGTAGCATTCAGTACTTC. Encoded protein: CASSFSSIQYF.

The chain combines TRBV6-1 with TRBJ2-1; TRBD2 matches at 11 bases. The germline gives CDR1 MNHNS, CDR2 SASEGT. The CDR3 is 13 amino acids. The V and J ends lost 6 bases and 7 bases, in that order; junction bases with no gene match: 2. The CDR3 DNA sequence: TGTGCCAGCAGACTAGCGGGAGAGAATGAGCAGTTCTTC. Its translation: CASRLAGENEQFF.

The sample holds one count of this clone. J is TRBJ1-4 and V is TRBV6-5; the D gene is possibly TRBD1 (6 bases). V shed 2 bases and J shed 7 bases, with 17 bases lying between them. Germline assignment: CDR1 MNHEY and CDR2 SVGAGI. This CDR3 comprises 16 residues. The CDR3: CASSYQWTVKSEKLFF. CDR3 sequence (DNA): TGTGCCAGCAGTTACCAGTGGACAGTCAAAAGTGAAAAACTGTTTTTT.

The rearrangement joins TRBV9 to TRBJ2-2, with D maybe TRBD1 (5 bases). This CDR3 comprises 16 residues. Looked up from germline, CDR1 is SGDLS and CDR2 is YYNGEE. V lost 7 bases and J 7 bases, leaving 23 bases between the germline ends. The CDR3 DNA reads TGTGCCAGCTCGTTAGGGGCAGGGCGAGGAATCGGGGAGCTGTTTTTT. The encoded protein is CASSLGAGRGIGELFF.

The chain carries TRBV18 and TRBJ2-3, with 9 bases that match TRBD2. CDR1 and CDR2 (germline): KGHSH, LQKENI. Losses at the gene ends were 1 base for V and 6 bases for J; bases not matched to a gene: 5. This CDR3 has 15 residues. Here the CDR3 reads CASSPLAGVPDTQYF. The CDR3 coding sequence is TGTGCCAGCTCACCACTAGCGGGAGTTCCCGATACGCAGTATTTT.

The rearrangement uses TRBV7-3 and TRBJ2-4, with 7 bases fitting TRBD1. V was pared by 2 bases and J by 0 bases, with 10 bases of the junction left unmatched. This CDR3 region has 18 residues. Germline V gene lookup returns CDR1 SGHTA and CDR2 FQGTGA. The CDR3 loop reads CASSLSGTGEGAKNIQYF. The CDR3 coding sequence is TGTGCCAGCAGCTTATCGGGTACAGGGGAAGGAGCCAAAAACATTCAGTACTTC.

The chain is built from TRBV7-2 and TRBJ2-5, with a possible D match to TRBD2 (6 bases). The CDR3 extends over 13 amino acids. V was trimmed by 3 bases and J by 7 bases, leaving 12 bases between them. CDR1 SGHTA and CDR2 FQGNSA come from the germline V gene. CDR3 loop: CASSLGGYATQYF. The CDR3 DNA follows: TGTGCCAGCAGCTTGGGAGGTTATGCGACCCAGTACTTC.

This chain joins TRBV29-1 and TRBJ1-1, with 7 nucleotides matching TRBD1. J lost 2 bases, V lost 2 bases, and 5 bases had no gene match. The CDR3 has 14 residues. The germline CDR1 and CDR2 sequences are SQVTM and ANQGSEA. The CDR3 DNA follows: TGCAGCGTTGAAAAGGGGGCAGGTAACACTGAAGCTTTCTTT. This sequence encodes CSVEKGAGNTEAFF.

This rearrangement joins TRBV30 to TRBJ2-1; TRBD1 matches at 9 bases. With 4 bases clipped from V and 9 bases from J, the junction kept 13 bases outside the gene matches. Germline V lookup: CDR1 GTSNPN, CDR2 SVGIG (reference sequence). The CDR3 contains 15 residues. In DNA form, the CDR3 reads TGTGCCTGGACTCCGCGGACAGGGGTTCAAGGTGAGCAGTTCTTC. Translating gives CAWTPRTGVQGEQFF.

In this sample, this clone turned up a few times. The rearrangement uses TRBV10-3 and TRBJ1-2; 7 nucleotides agree with TRBD1. The germline CDR1 and CDR2 sequences are ENHRY and SYGVKD. The CDR3 has 12 amino acids. V lost 8 bases to trimming and J lost 0 bases; unmatched junction nucleotides: 0. CDR3 nucleotide sequence: TGTGCCATCCAGGGGGCTAACTATGGCTACACCTTC. As protein: CAIQGANYGYTF.

This clone was observed a single time. The J gene is TRBJ1-5, the V gene TRBV5-4, with D perhaps matching TRBD1 (5 bases). Trimming pared 1 base from V and 5 bases from J, leaving 16 bases between. There are 16 residues in the CDR3. In germline, CDR1 is SGHNT, CDR2 YYREEE (reference sequence). The CDR3 DNA reads TGTGCCAGCAGCTTGTCTCAGGGTAACTTTCATCAGCCCCAGCATTTT. This gives the protein CASSLSQGNFHQPQHF.

The rearrangement uses TRBV6-1 and TRBJ1-1; D perhaps matches TRBD1 (6 bases). Germline-derived CDR1 and CDR2 are MNHNS and SASEGT. V was shortened by 7 bases and J by 8 bases, with 14 bases between the two germline ends. This CDR3 spans 12 amino acids. The CDR3: CASKGQPNEAFF. CDR3 sequence (DNA): TGTGCCAGCAAAGGACAGCCAAACGAAGCTTTCTTT.

The CDR3 is CASTPIGKRVSYEQYF. Here the CDR3 DNA reads TGCGCCAGCACCCCCATAGGCAAGCGGGTCTCCTACGAGCAGTACTTC. The chain joins TRBV23-1 to TRBJ2-7; tentatively, D is TRBD2 (6 bases). TRBV23-1 is identified as an open reading frame with a role that is uncertain. Trimming removed 7 bases at V and 0 bases at J, with 19 bases between. The CDR3 has 16 residues.

The gene calls are TRBV27 and TRBJ1-2; D might be TRBD1 (6 bases). The CDR3 spans 15 residues. In germline, CDR1 is MNHEY, CDR2 SMNVEV (reference sequence). Trimming left V 6 bases short and J 3 bases short, with 17 bases between. The CDR3 region is CASSRTGRGDYGYTF. In nucleotides, the CDR3 is TGTGCCAGCAGCCGTACCGGGAGGGGGGACTATGGCTACACCTTC.

DNA for the CDR3: TGTGCCAGCAGCTCGGCCGGGAACTATGGCTACACCTTC. Translating it yields CASSSAGNYGYTF. The rearrangement joins TRBV7-2 to TRBJ1-2; D is undetermined. Germline V gene data show CDR1 as SGHTA and CDR2 as FQGNSA. The CDR3 spans 13 residues. The germline V and J ends were trimmed by 4 bases and 2 bases, with 8 bases remaining between them.

The chain uses TRBV2 and TRBJ2-2, with 7 bases fitting TRBD2. CDR3 length: 14 residues. The V segment lost 4 bases and the J segment 9 bases; nucleotides outside the gene matches: 8. Germline CDR1 reads SNHLY; CDR2 reads FYNNEI. The CDR3 spells CASSAWTRHRELFF. The CDR3 DNA follows: TGTGCCAGCAGTGCTTGGACTAGACACCGGGAGCTGTTTTTT.

The chain couples TRBV5-6 to TRBJ1-2; perhaps TRBD1 as D (5 bases). This CDR3 region has 13 residues. Germline loops: CDR1 SGHDT, CDR2 YYEEEE. V was shortened by 3 bases and J by 8 bases, with 14 bases between the two germline ends. In DNA form, the CDR3 reads TGTGCCAGCAGCTCCGGCGGGGGGAAAGGCTACACCTTC. Protein product: CASSSGGGKGYTF.

J is TRBJ1-5 and V is TRBV6-4; D gene uncertain. V was clipped by 3 bases and J by 2 bases, with 11 bases between them. Germline CDR1 MRHNA, CDR2 SNTAGT. This CDR3 comprises 15 residues. The CDR3: CASSESRDRNQPQHF. CDR3 nucleotides: TGTGCCAGCAGTGAATCTCGAGATCGCAATCAGCCCCAGCATTTT.

The V call is TRBV2, the J call TRBJ2-7; perhaps TRBD2 as D (6 bases). The ends were cut back, 8 bases at V and 1 base at J, with 6 bases in the middle. CDR3 length equals 11 residues. The V gene's germline CDR1 is SNHLY and CDR2 FYNNEI. CDR3 nucleotide sequence: TGTGCCAGCGGAGGGTCCTACGAGCAGTACTTC. This sequence encodes CASGGSYEQYF.

The rearrangement links TRBV4-1 to TRBJ2-7; the D gene is possibly TRBD2 (6 bases). The CDR3 has 15 residues. Trimming took off 0 bases at V and 2 bases at J, with 11 bases between the two ends. Per germline, CDR1 MGHRA and CDR2 YSYEKL. The CDR3 nucleotides read TGCGCCAGCAGCCAAGACAGGAGGGAGACCTACGAGCAGTACTTC. Its translation: CASSQDRRETYEQYF.

V and J are TRBV4-2 and TRBJ1-2, with TRBD1 matching over 8 bases. The CDR3 totals 16 residues. J was trimmed by 8 bases and V by 2 bases; bases with no gene match: 13. The germline V gene has CDR1 LGHNA and CDR2 YNFKEQ. Here the CDR3 reads CASSQKRTGTGLGYTF. CDR3 bases: TGTGCCAGCAGCCAAAAGAGGACCGGGACAGGCCTCGGCTACACCTTC.